Following are 14 T cell receptor beta chains from one sample sequenced in a study of blood T cell repertoires in COVID-19. The table came from immunoSEQ multiplex PCR; TCRdb's copy has only in-frame clones and leaves some out. The repertoire holds 200,000 to 250,000 clones, with about 85% as singletons. Sample: peripheral blood. The receptors stem from a middle-aged man with acute or convalescent COVID-19.

The chain couples TRBV19 to TRBJ1-6; maybe TRBD1 (5 bases). The CDR3 runs to 15 residues. V was shortened by 8 bases and J by 9 bases, with 20 bases between the two germline ends. The germline V gene has CDR1 LNHDA and CDR2 SQIVND (reference sequence). The CDR3 bases are TGTGCCAGTGGCTCGGGGGGGGTAGACAGTTCACCCCTCCACTTT. It translates to CASGSGGVDSSPLHF. Full variable domain (missing parts from reference TRBV19 and TRBJ1-6): DGGITQSPKYLFRKEGQNVTLSCEQNLNHDAMYWYRQDPGQGLRLIYYSQIVNDFQKGDIAEGYSVSREKKESFPLTVTSAQKNPTAFYLCASGSGGVDSSPLHFGNGTRLTVT.

As to this clone: This CDR3 is also generated by other DNA sequences in the sample. The chain recombines TRBV7-2 with TRBJ2-2; no definite D call. From germline, CDR1 is SGHTA and CDR2 FQGNSA. This CDR3 is built from 13 residues. Trimming took 3 bases from V and 5 from J, leaving 7 bases between them. CDR3 sequence (DNA): TGTGCCAGCAGCTTCAGTGTTACCGGGGAGCTGTTTTTT. Protein product: CASSFSVTGELFF.

The gene calls are TRBV28 and TRBJ2-7; 9 bases map to TRBD1. Germline V gene data show CDR1 as MDHEN and CDR2 as SYDVKM. The V segment lost 2 bases and the J segment 4 bases; nucleotides outside the gene matches: 0. This CDR3 comprises 13 residues. DNA of the CDR3: TGTGCCAGCAGTTTAGACAGGGGGTACGAGCAGTACTTC. Amino acids: CASSLDRGYEQYF.

The chain combines TRBV5-8 with TRBJ1-3, with D possibly TRBD1 on 6 matching bases. The ends were cut back, 0 bases at V and 2 bases at J, with 6 bases in the middle. The V gene's germline CDR1 is SGHTS and CDR2 YDEGEE. The length of the CDR3 is 14 residues. The CDR3 bases are TGTGCCAGCAGCTTGGACAGGGCTGGAAACACCATATATTTT. Translating it yields CASSLDRAGNTIYF.

The V and J genes are TRBV5-1 and TRBJ2-2; D call uncertain. Germline V gene sequence: CDR1 SGHRS, CDR2 YFSETQ. The length of the CDR3 is 14 residues. The germline V and J ends were trimmed by 5 bases and 1 base, with 9 bases remaining between them. CDR3 region: CASRRIMNTGELFF. The CDR3 DNA reads TGCGCCAGCAGGAGGATAATGAACACCGGGGAGCTGTTTTTT.

The J gene is TRBJ1-2, the V gene TRBV2; 10 bases map to TRBD1. Trimming cost V 7 bases and J 7 bases; bases outside gene matches: 18. Germline V gene data show CDR1 as SNHLY and CDR2 as FYNNEI. There are 17 residues in the CDR3. The CDR3 sequence is CASTTQAGTGALGGYTF. Written as DNA, the CDR3 is TGTGCCAGCACCACCCAGGCCGGGACAGGGGCCCTGGGTGGCTACACCTTC.

The chain employs TRBV2 and TRBJ2-5; possible D gene TRBD2, 6 bases. Germline values: CDR1 SNHLY, CDR2 FYNNEI. V lost 6 bases and J lost 9, with 14 bases in between. The CDR3 length is 12 residues. For the CDR3, the DNA is TGTGCCAGCAGGGAGGGGCCCTATGCCCAGTACTTC. It specifies CASREGPYAQYF.

The gene calls are TRBV5-6 and TRBJ2-7; TRBD1 matches 7 bases. CDR1 is SGHDT and CDR2 is YYEEEE in the germline V gene. This CDR3 is built from 13 residues. The junction had 3 bases not matched to a gene; V was cut back by 3 bases and J by 3 bases. DNA for the CDR3: TGTGCCAGCAGCTGGACAGGAGACTACGAGCAGTACTTC. Encoded protein: CASSWTGDYEQYF. The variable domain in full, with the rest retrieved from reference TRBV5-6 and TRBJ2-7, is DAGVTQSPTHLIKTRGQQVTLRCSPKSGHDTVSWYQQALGQGPQFIFQYYEEEERQRGNFPDRFSGHQFPNYSSELNVNALLLGDSALYLCASSWTGDYEQYFGPGTRLTVT.

This clone was seen only a few times. The rearrangement uses TRBV6-6 and TRBJ2-5; 11 bases map to TRBD1. This CDR3 has 15 amino acids. The germline V gene has CDR1 MNHNY and CDR2 SVGAGI (reference sequence). Trimming cost V 5 bases and J 5 bases; bases outside gene matches: 7. The CDR3 reads CASSPGQGAIETQYF. The CDR3 DNA is TGTGCCAGCAGTCCCGGACAGGGGGCTATCGAGACCCAGTACTTC.

This clone was detected only once. DNA of the CDR3: TGTGCCAGCAGCAGACAGGGGGGAGACACTGAAGCTTTCTTT. It encodes CASSRQGGDTEAFF. The rearrangement joins TRBV2 to TRBJ1-1, with 9 bases matching TRBD1. Germline trimming cut 6 bases from V and 3 bases from J; bases unmatched to any gene: 5. The CDR3 length is 14 residues. Germline lookup yields CDR1 SNHLY and CDR2 FYNNEI. Together with reference TRBV2 and TRBJ1-1, the CDR3 gives the full variable domain: EPEVTQTPSHQVTQMGQEVILRCVPISNHLYFYWYRQILGQKVEFLVSFYNNEISEKSEIFDDQFSVERPDGSNFTLKIRSTKLEDSAMYFCASSRQGGDTEAFFGQGTRLTVV.

This clone was seen only once. The V and J genes are TRBV18 and TRBJ1-2, with D possibly TRBD1 on 5 matching bases. V dropped 1 base and J dropped 8 bases, with 11 bases sitting between them. The CDR3 is made up of 13 amino acids. Germline CDR1 reads KGHSH; CDR2 reads LQKENI. CDR3 loop: CASSPLGGRGYTF. CDR3 sequence (DNA): TGTGCCAGCTCACCACTGGGGGGGAGAGGCTACACCTTC.

This clone has a single count. This sequence joins TRBV19 and TRBJ2-2; 8 bases fit TRBD2. The CDR3 totals 16 residues. Germline V gene sequence: CDR1 LNHDA, CDR2 SQIVND (reference sequence). J gave up 0 bases and V 8 bases, and 8 bases lay outside the gene matches. The CDR3 loop is CASQSGGITNTGELFF. CDR3 nucleotide sequence: TGTGCCAGTCAGAGCGGGGGCATCACGAACACCGGGGAGCTGTTTTTT.

The CDR3 loop reads CASSFPGLASDEQFF. CDR3 nucleotides: TGTGCCAGCAGCTTCCCGGGACTAGCGTCCGATGAGCAGTTCTTC. V and J are TRBV5-4 and TRBJ2-1; 10 positions agree with TRBD2. The CDR3 is 15 amino acids. Trimming cost V 2 bases and J 8 bases; bases outside gene matches: 7. Per the germline V gene, CDR1 is SGHNT and CDR2 is YYREEE (reference sequence).

Concerning this clone: Different DNA sequences within this sample yield the same CDR3. The CDR3 nucleotides are TGCAGTGCCGGGGGATCCTACGAGCAGTACTTC. The encoded protein is CSAGGSYEQYF. V is TRBV20-1 and J is TRBJ2-7, with D possibly being TRBD2 (6 bases). The CDR3 loop spans 11 amino acids. Germline CDR1 is DFQATT and CDR2 is SNEGSKA (reference sequence). The V and J ends lost 6 bases and 1 base respectively, with 7 bases between them.